A selection of T cell receptor beta chains follows, all from one sample in a study of PD-1 blockade in classical Hodgkin lymphoma. Here immunoSEQ multiplex PCR was the method, and the copy in TCRdb shows in-frame clones only, minus some. This table has tens of thousands of clones, around 80% appearing once. The sequencing here drew on peripheral blood mononuclear cells (PBMCs), taken before the fourth cycle of nivolumab. Every receptor here comes from a human donor with classical Hodgkin lymphoma. Both conserved end residues are part of each CDR3. Each record gives: J gene, V gene, D gene, clone size, CDR3 DNA, CDR3 protein. The D gene is left open where the match is weak. A clone size is listed for some rows: how often the clone was seen (once, few, many), or a class if it is expanded.

TRBJ1-2 | TRBV2 | TRBD1 | NA | TGTGCCAGCACAGGGGGAGAGAACTATGGCTACACCTTC | CASTGGENYGYTF
TRBJ1-6 | TRBV11-2 | NA | NA | TGTGCCAGCAGCTTTGGCCTGAGGAATTCACCCCTCCACTTT | CASSFGLRNSPLHF
TRBJ1-1 | TRBV4-2 | NA | few | TGTGCCAGCAGCCAAGCGTTGACAGGTCCGCGACAAGCTTTCTTT | CASSQALTGPRQAFF
TRBJ1-2 | TRBV4-1 | TRBD1 | NA | TGCGCCAGCAGCCGGGACAGGGACTTCTATGGCTACACCTTC | CASSRDRDFYGYTF
TRBJ1-3 | TRBV11-3 | NA | NA | TGTGCCAGCAGCTTAGGCGGGCCTTTGGGAGCCACCATATATTTT | CASSLGGPLGATIYF
TRBJ2-2 | TRBV4-2 | TRBD1 | NA | TGTGCCAGCAGCCAAGGGACAGGGGACACCGGGGAGCTGTTTTTT | CASSQGTGDTGELFF
TRBJ2-1 | TRBV10-2 | TRBD2 | few | TGCGCCAGCAGAGTAGCGGGGGGGAGCTCCTACAATGAGCAGTTCTTC | CASRVAGGSSYNEQFF
TRBJ1-5 | TRBV27 | NA | NA | TGTGCCAGCAGACAGGGTTATCAGCCCCAGCATTTT | CASRQGYQPQHF
TRBJ2-2 | TRBV29-1 | NA | NA | TGCAGCGTTGAAACGGACTTAGGGGCCGGGGAGCTGTTTTTT | CSVETDLGAGELFF
TRBJ1-3 | TRBV4-3 | NA | NA | TGCGCCAGCAGCCAAGATGGGAGGATCAACACCATATATTTT | CASSQDGRINTIYF
TRBJ1-1 | TRBV11-3 | NA | NA | TGTGCCAGCAGCGCGGCTGGACGGGGATGGACTGAAGCTTTCTTT | CASSAAGRGWTEAFF
TRBJ1-3 | TRBV30 | NA | NA | TGTGCCTGGAGTAGGACAGCAACCTCTGGAAACACCATATATTTT | CAWSRTATSGNTIYF
TRBJ2-1 | TRBV6-1 | NA | NA | TGTGCCAGCAGTGAAGCGCGACGTGAGCAGTTCTTC | CASSEARREQFF
TRBJ2-1 | TRBV5-4 | NA | NA | TGTGCCAGCAGCTTGGACGGATGGTGGTCCTACAATGAGCAGTTCTTC | CASSLDGWWSYNEQFF
TRBJ1-2 | TRBV18 | TRBD1 | NA | TGTGCCAGCTCACCACGTCAGGGGGCTGGTGGCTACACCTTC | CASSPRQGAGGYTF
TRBJ2-1 | TRBV11-3 | TRBD2 | NA | TGTGCCAGCAGCTTCCGACTAGCGGGGGGGCAAGAGCAGTTCTTC | CASSFRLAGGQEQFF
TRBJ2-3 | TRBV28 | NA | few | TGTGCCAGCAGTTTATCTTCAGGTCTGGATACGCAGTATTTT | CASSLSSGLDTQYF
TRBJ2-3 | TRBV4-3 | TRBD1 | few | TGCGCCAGCAGCCAAGGGCGCGACAGGGCCCGCACAGATACGCAGTATTTT | CASSQGRDRARTDTQYF
TRBJ1-3 | TRBV11-2 | NA | NA | TGTGCCAGCAGCTTAGCAGGGACTGGAAACACCATATATTTT | CASSLAGTGNTIYF
TRBJ1-1 | TRBV19 | NA | NA | TGTGCCAGTAGTATCAGGGCCGCTGAAGCTTTCTTT | CASSIRAAEAFF
TRBJ2-3 | TRBV6-5 | NA | NA | TGTGCCAGCAGTTACTCGGACCCCTTCCGGGCGCAGTATTTT | CASSYSDPFRAQYF
TRBJ1-1 | TRBV27 | TRBD1 | NA | TGTGCCAGCAGTCCACAGGGGTGGGCTGAAGCTTTCTTT | CASSPQGWAEAFF
TRBJ2-2 | TRBV10-3 | TRBD1 | few | TGTGCCATCGCAGGGGGCGAGGACACCGGGGAGCTGTTTTTT | CAIAGGEDTGELFF
TRBJ2-2 | TRBV9 | TRBD1 | NA | TGTGCCAGCAGCGAAAACAGGGGGCACACCGGGGAGCTGTTTTTT | CASSENRGHTGELFF
TRBJ2-3 | TRBV4-1 | TRBD2 | NA | TGCGCCAGCAGCCAAGATGTGGGGGGGTTGACAGATACGCAGTATTTT | CASSQDVGGLTDTQYF
TRBJ2-7 | TRBV9 | TRBD2 | few | TGTGCCAGCAGCGTCACAGCGGGAGGAGGGTACGAGCAGTACTTC | CASSVTAGGGYEQYF
TRBJ2-5 | TRBV27 | NA | NA | TGTGCCAGCAGTTTACGCCAGTCACAAGAGACCCAGTACTTC | CASSLRQSQETQYF
TRBJ1-4 | TRBV4-3 | NA | once | TGCGCCAGCAGCCACCAGGAAAAACTGTTTTTT | CASSHQEKLFF
TRBJ2-7 | TRBV28 | NA | NA | TGTGCCAGCAGTTTAGGGCTACGCGAGTTCATGGGGCAGTACTTC | CASSLGLREFMGQYF
TRBJ1-5 | TRBV5-6 | NA | once | TGTGCCAGCAGCTTGGCCGAGCAGCCCCAGCATTTT | CASSLAEQPQHF
TRBJ2-6 | TRBV7-2 | NA | NA | TGTGCCAGCAGCTCCAGGACTGATTTCTCTGGGGCCAACGTCCTGACTTTC | CASSSRTDFSGANVLTF
TRBJ2-2 | TRBV4-2 | NA | NA | TGTGCCAGCAGCCAAGATCGGGGCACCGGGGAGCTGTTTTTT | CASSQDRGTGELFF
TRBJ2-5 | TRBV7-2 | NA | NA | TGTGCCAGCAGCTTCGGGGTAGGGCAAGGGGCCCAGTACTTC | CASSFGVGQGAQYF
TRBJ2-2 | TRBV5-5 | TRBD1 | NA | TGTGCCAGCAGCTTCGGACAGGGAAGGAACACCGGGGAGCTGTTTTTT | CASSFGQGRNTGELFF
TRBJ1-3 | TRBV19 | NA | NA | TGTGCCAGTCGGACAACGGGAAACACCATATATTTT | CASRTTGNTIYF
TRBJ2-2 | TRBV2 | NA | NA | TGTGCCAGCAGTGAACTAGTTAGGAACACCGGGGAGCTGTTTTTT | CASSELVRNTGELFF
TRBJ2-2 | TRBV19 | TRBD1 | NA | TGTGCCAGTAGTAACCTTGCGGACAGGGACACCGGGGAGCTGTTTTTT | CASSNLADRDTGELFF
TRBJ2-2 | TRBV7-9 | NA | NA | TGTGCCAGCAGCTTAGACCTCGCCACCGGGGAGCTGTTTTTT | CASSLDLATGELFF
TRBJ2-1 | TRBV4-3 | TRBD2 | NA | TGCGCCAGCAGCCAAGGACTAGCGGGCCCCTCCTACAATGAGCAGTTCTTC | CASSQGLAGPSYNEQFF
TRBJ1-2 | TRBV10-3 | NA | NA | TGTGCCATCGGAGGGCAGGGCAACTATGGCTACACCTTC | CAIGGQGNYGYTF
TRBJ1-2 | TRBV19 | NA | once | TGTGCCAGTAGTATAGAGCGGAGTGGTGGCTACACCTTC | CASSIERSGGYTF
TRBJ1-2 | TRBV7-9 | NA | NA | TGTGCCAGCAGCCCGAAGGGGCCGGACTATGGCTACACCTTC | CASSPKGPDYGYTF
TRBJ2-7 | TRBV28 | TRBD1 | NA | TGTGCCAGCAGGGCACGGGGGACAGGCTACGAGCAGTACTTC | CASRARGTGYEQYF
TRBJ1-1 | TRBV10-3 | NA | few | TGTGCCATCAAGGCAGTGAACACTGAAGCTTTCTTT | CAIKAVNTEAFF
TRBJ2-1 | TRBV28 | NA | NA | TGTGCCAGCCCCCCCGCGGGATTGATCGATGAGCAGTTCTTC | CASPPAGLIDEQFF
TRBJ1-2 | TRBV2 | TRBD1 | NA | TGTGCCAGCACAGGGGACAGCGACTTTTTAAGCTACACCTTC | CASTGDSDFLSYTF
TRBJ2-1 | TRBV27 | NA | NA | TGTGCCAGCAGAGAATTTAGCCGGAGCTCCTACAATGAGCAGTTCTTC | CASREFSRSSYNEQFF
TRBJ2-5 | TRBV6-6 | TRBD2 | NA | TGTGCCAGCAGTGCCACTAGCGGGGAGACCCAGTACTTC | CASSATSGETQYF
TRBJ2-2 | TRBV27 | NA | once | TGTGCCAGCAGTTTAATGGCTACAGGGATCGGGGAGCTGTTTTTT | CASSLMATGIGELFF
TRBJ1-6 | TRBV4-3 | NA | NA | TGCGCCAGCAGCCAAGATCTCAGAGGGAGGGATTCACCCCTCCACTTT | CASSQDLRGRDSPLHF
TRBJ2-1 | TRBV5-1 | TRBD1 | NA | TGCGCCAGCAGCTTGGGCGGGACAGGAGCGGTTGAGCAGTTCTTC | CASSLGGTGAVEQFF
TRBJ2-5 | TRBV12-5 | TRBD1 | NA | TGTGCTAGTGGTAATAAGGGGGCAGGGGTGAATCCCATAGGAGAGACCCAGTACTTC | CASGNKGAGVNPIGETQYF